In this sample, the clone carrying this T cell receptor (beta chain) turned up a few times. The data derive from a study of blood T cell repertoires in COVID-19. The overall study: From the United States, Italy and Spain came samples of acute and convalescent COVID-19. From T cells, B-cell-depleted T cells, or PBMCs came the material, which was cDNA or gDNA.

Looked up from germline, CDR1 is MNHEY and CDR2 is SVGAGI. V lost 0 bases to trimming and J lost 4 bases; unmatched junction nucleotides: 8. There are 16 residues in the CDR3. In the original analysis: The authors estimated nucleated cell counts from reference gene primer amplification. The repertoire was sequenced with immunoSEQ multiplex PCR; TCRdb's copy has only in-frame clones and lacks some. Clone size and V and J calls were adopted from that table, with D and trimming inferred from the DNA. The table lists approximately 80,000 clones, approximately 79% of them singletons, with approximately 15% in the top ten.

V usage is TRBV6-5 and J usage is TRBJ2-5; 7 positions agree with TRBD1. The TCR comes from a man between 65 and 85 years old with active or convalescent COVID-19. The sequenced sample consisted of peripheral blood. The DNA of the CDR3 is TGTGCCAGCAGTTACTCGAACAGGGGATCAGGAGAGACCCAGTACTTC. Encoded protein: CASSYSNRGSGETQYF.